Listed below are T cell receptor beta chains from one sample, sequenced in a study of blood T cell repertoires in COVID-19. Measured with immunoSEQ multiplex PCR; TCRdb has only the in-frame clones, and not every one. The table includes about 96,000 clones, around 85% detected once. Sequenced: peripheral blood. These receptors came from a woman aged 55-69 years with acute or convalescent COVID-19. The CDR3 runs from the conserved cysteine through the conserved F or W. Each record gives: D gene, clone size, J gene, V gene, CDR3 DNA, CDR3 protein. D genes are given only for firm matches. Not every row has a clone size; where given, it reads once, few, many or a size class.

-	-	TRBJ1-6	TRBV20-1	TGCAGTGCTAGTCGACAGGCTATTAGGTCACCCCTCCACTTT	CSASRQAIRSPLHF
-	-	TRBJ1-1	TRBV18	TGTGCCAGCTCACCTCCAGGTGGGTTGAACACTGAAGCTTTCTTT	CASSPPGGLNTEAFF
TRBD1	-	TRBJ1-5	TRBV5-1	TGCGCCAGCAGCAAGGGACAGGGGGATCAGCCCCAGCATTTT	CASSKGQGDQPQHF
-	-	TRBJ2-7	TRBV9	TGTGCCAGCAGCGTAGCTCCGGGTCTACTCTACGAGCAGTACTTC	CASSVAPGLLYEQYF
-	-	TRBJ1-3	TRBV29-1	TGCAGCGCCCGACTCGGCTCTGGAAACACCATATATTTT	CSARLGSGNTIYF
TRBD2	-	TRBJ2-1	TRBV13	TGTGCCAGCAGCTTAGAGTCCTTTACTAGCGGGGCTTACAATGAGCAGTTCTTC	CASSLESFTSGAYNEQFF
-	-	TRBJ1-2	TRBV19	TGTGCCAGTAGTATCGGCAGGGCTAACTATGGCTACACCTTC	CASSIGRANYGYTF
TRBD2	-	TRBJ2-1	TRBV5-8	TGTGCCAGCAGCTTATTAGCGGGGGGTTACAATGAGCAGTTCTTC	CASSLLAGGYNEQFF
-	-	TRBJ1-5	TRBV7-7	TGTGCCAGCAGCCAGGGATTCAATCAGCCCCAGCATTTT	CASSQGFNQPQHF
TRBD1	-	TRBJ1-1	TRBV5-5	TGTGCCAGCAGCATGACAGGGAAGAACACTGAAGCTTTCTTT	CASSMTGKNTEAFF
-	-	TRBJ1-5	TRBV15	TGTGCCACCAGCGGAACTACGGCCAATCAGCCCCAGCATTTT	CATSGTTANQPQHF
TRBD2	-	TRBJ2-1	TRBV27	TGTGCCAGCAGTGTCGTTACTAGCGGGGGGGCCAATGAGCAGTTCTTC	CASSVVTSGGANEQFF
TRBD1	-	TRBJ1-2	TRBV6-6	TGTGCCAGCAGTTACGACAGGGGAAGAAGCGGCTACACCTTC	CASSYDRGRSGYTF
-	-	TRBJ1-2	TRBV28	TGTGCCAGCAGTTTAACAGAATACTACACCTTC	CASSLTEYYTF
-	-	TRBJ1-6	TRBV2	TGTGCCAGCATTGGGACACCCTATAATTCACCCCTCCACTTT	CASIGTPYNSPLHF
TRBD2	-	TRBJ2-1	TRBV3-1/TRBV3-2	TGTGCCAGCAGCCAAGATTGGAGCGGGGGGGCGCAGCAGTTCTTC	CASSQDWSGGAQQFF
TRBD1	-	TRBJ1-1	TRBV27	TGTGCCAGCAGTTTAAGGGGACAGTACACTGAAGCTTTCTTT	CASSLRGQYTEAFF
-	-	TRBJ1-2	TRBV27	TGTGCCAGCTCAACAGGCCGCGGGGGTAAGAACTATGGCTACACCTTC	CASSTGRGGKNYGYTF
TRBD2	few	TRBJ2-4	TRBV5-4	TGTGCCAGCAGCCCTGCTAGCGGTCTAGCCAAAAACATTCAGTACTTC	CASSPASGLAKNIQYF
TRBD1	few	TRBJ1-2	TRBV29-1	TGCAGCGCCGATCATGGACAGGGGGCGGGCTACACCTTC	CSADHGQGAGYTF
-	-	TRBJ1-5	TRBV19	TGTGCCAGTACCCACCGACACGACAATCAGCCCCAGCATTTT	CASTHRHDNQPQHF